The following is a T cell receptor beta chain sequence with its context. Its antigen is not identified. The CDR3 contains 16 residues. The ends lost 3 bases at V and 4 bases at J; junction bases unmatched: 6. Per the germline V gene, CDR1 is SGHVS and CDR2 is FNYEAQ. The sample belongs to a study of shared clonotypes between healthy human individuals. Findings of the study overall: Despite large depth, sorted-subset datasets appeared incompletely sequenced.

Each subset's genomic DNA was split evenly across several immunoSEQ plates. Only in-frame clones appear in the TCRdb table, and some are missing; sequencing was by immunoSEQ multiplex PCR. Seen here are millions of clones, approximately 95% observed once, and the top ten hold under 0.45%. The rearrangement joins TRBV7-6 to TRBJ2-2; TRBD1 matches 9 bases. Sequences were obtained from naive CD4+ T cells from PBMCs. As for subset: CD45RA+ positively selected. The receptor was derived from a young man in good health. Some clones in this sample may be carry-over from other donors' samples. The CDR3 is CASSLLGTGTTGELFF. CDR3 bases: TGTGCCAGCAGCTTGCTTGGGACAGGGACCACCGGGGAGCTGTTTTTT.